This T cell receptor beta chain appears in the sequencing data of a study of regulatory T cells in long-lasting Graves disease. Investigators prepared the TCR beta libraries by applying iRepertoire HTBI primers and Arm-PCR of CDR3 regions. TCRdb itself ran the multiplex PCR reads through MiXCR, one entry per CDR3 protein. The data contain under 500,000 distinct CDR3 sequences, about 17% of them singletons. Time point specified: newly diagnosed GD, antithyroid drugs for less than 3 months. RNA extracted from PBMCs served as the sequencing template. Whole-study findings and limits: Persistent patients shared about 2,800 public clonotypes among themselves. Newly diagnosed patients shared fewer, at about a thousand. Limited sample numbers may have lowered accuracy.

This clonotype showed up many times. The target antigen is unknown. This sample was also put to use in a study of T cells in Graves' hyperthyroidism and ophthalmopathy. As reported in that work: Blood also showed most of the thyroid clonotypes that were expanded above 0.001.

The source is a woman aged 25-40 years with Graves disease. Sequencing was performed on peripheral blood mononuclear cells (PBMCs), taken at new diagnosis, from a patient treated with antithyroid drugs.

CDR3 sequence reads: CASRRLAVSYEQYF. CDR3 bases: TGTGCCAGCAGAAGACTAGCGGTATCCTACGAGCAGTACTTC. This sequence joins TRBV2 and TRBJ2-7; TRBD2 matches 9 bases. The V gene end was trimmed by 6 bases and the J gene end by 1 base; junction bases not matched to a gene: 4. The CDR3 has 14 amino acids. CDR1 SNHLY and CDR2 FYNNEI come from the germline V gene.